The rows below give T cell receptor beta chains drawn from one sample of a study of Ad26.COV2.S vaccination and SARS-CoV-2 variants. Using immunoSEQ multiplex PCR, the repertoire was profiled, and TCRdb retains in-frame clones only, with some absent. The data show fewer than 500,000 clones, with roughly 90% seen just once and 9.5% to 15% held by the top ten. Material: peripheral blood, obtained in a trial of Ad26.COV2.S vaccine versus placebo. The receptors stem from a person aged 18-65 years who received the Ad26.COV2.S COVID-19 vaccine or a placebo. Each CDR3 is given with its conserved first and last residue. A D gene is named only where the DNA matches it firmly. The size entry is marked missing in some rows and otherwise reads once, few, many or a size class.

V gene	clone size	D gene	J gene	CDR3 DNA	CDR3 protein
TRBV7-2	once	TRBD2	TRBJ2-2	TGTGCCAGCAGCCTCTGGGGACTAGCGGGAGGAGGGAACACCGGGGAGCTGTTTTTT	CASSLWGLAGGGNTGELFF
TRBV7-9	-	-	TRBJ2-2	TGTGCCAGCAGGGACGTAAACACCGGGGAGCTGTTTTTT	CASRDVNTGELFF
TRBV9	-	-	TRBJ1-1	TGTGCCACCGGCAGGGACGGTGAAGCTTTCTTT	CATGRDGEAFF
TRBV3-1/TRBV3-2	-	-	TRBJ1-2	TGTGCCAGCAGCCTCCGTGGGGGGGTGAGTAGCTATGGCTACACCTTC	CASSLRGGVSSYGYTF
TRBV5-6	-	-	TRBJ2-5	TGTGCCAGCAGCATCGGATCGGAGACCCAGTACTTC	CASSIGSETQYF
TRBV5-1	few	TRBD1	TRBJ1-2	TGCGCCAGCAGGCCCGGGACAGGGGATCATGGCTACACCTTC	CASRPGTGDHGYTF
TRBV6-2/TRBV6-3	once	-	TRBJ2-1	TGTGCCAGCAGTTACTCCCCGGGGTCCTACAATGAGCAGTTCTTC	CASSYSPGSYNEQFF
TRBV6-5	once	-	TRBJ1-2	TGTGCCAGCAGCCAGACAGGAGGAGCTAACTATGGCTACACCTTC	CASSQTGGANYGYTF
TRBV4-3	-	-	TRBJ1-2	TGCGCCAGCAGCCAAGATCTCTTGGGCGGTAGAAACTATGGCTACACCTTC	CASSQDLLGGRNYGYTF
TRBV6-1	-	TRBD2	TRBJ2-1	TGTGCCAGCAGTGAGGGCGCGGGAGCCGGTTACAATGAGCAGTTCTTC	CASSEGAGAGYNEQFF
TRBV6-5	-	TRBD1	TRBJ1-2	TGTGCCAGCAGTCCTACAGGGGGCCCCGTCTATGGCTACACCTTC	CASSPTGGPVYGYTF
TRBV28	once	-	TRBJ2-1	TGTGCCAGCATGAGGCAAACCTACAATGAGCAGTTCTTC	CASMRQTYNEQFF
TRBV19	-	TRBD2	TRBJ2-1	TGTGCCAGTAGTATTCGATCCCTGACTAGCGGGAGCTCCTACAATGAGCAGTTCTTC	CASSIRSLTSGSSYNEQFF
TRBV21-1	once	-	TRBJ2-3	TGTGCCAGCAGCGTCAAGTCCGCCTCTAGCACAGATACGCAGTATTTT	CASSVKSASSTDTQYF
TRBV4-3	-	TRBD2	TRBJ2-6	TGCGCCAGCAGCCAAGATCTAGCGGAGAGTTCTGGGGCCAACGTCCTGACTTTC	CASSQDLAESSGANVLTF